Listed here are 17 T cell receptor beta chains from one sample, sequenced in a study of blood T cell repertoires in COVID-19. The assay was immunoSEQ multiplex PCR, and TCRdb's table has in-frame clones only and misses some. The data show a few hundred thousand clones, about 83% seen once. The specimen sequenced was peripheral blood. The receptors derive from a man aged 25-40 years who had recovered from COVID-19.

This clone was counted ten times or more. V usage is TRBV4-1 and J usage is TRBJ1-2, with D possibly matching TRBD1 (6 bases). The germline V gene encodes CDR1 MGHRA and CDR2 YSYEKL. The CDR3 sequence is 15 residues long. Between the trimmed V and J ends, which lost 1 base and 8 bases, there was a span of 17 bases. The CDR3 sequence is CASSQGTQGIQGYTF. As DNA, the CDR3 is TGCGCCAGCAGCCAAGGAACACAGGGAATCCAGGGCTACACCTTC.

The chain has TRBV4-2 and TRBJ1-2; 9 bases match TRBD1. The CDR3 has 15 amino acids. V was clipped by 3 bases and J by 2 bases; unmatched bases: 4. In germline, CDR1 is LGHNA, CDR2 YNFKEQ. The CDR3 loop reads CASSQMGQGNYGYTF. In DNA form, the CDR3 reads TGTGCCAGCAGCCAGATGGGACAGGGCAACTATGGCTACACCTTC.

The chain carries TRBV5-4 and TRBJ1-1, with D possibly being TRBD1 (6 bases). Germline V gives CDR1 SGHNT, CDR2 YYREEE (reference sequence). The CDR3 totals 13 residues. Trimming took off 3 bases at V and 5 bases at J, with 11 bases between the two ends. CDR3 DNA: TGTGCCAGCAGCTCCAGGGGTGCGACTGAAGCTTTCTTT. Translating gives CASSSRGATEAFF.

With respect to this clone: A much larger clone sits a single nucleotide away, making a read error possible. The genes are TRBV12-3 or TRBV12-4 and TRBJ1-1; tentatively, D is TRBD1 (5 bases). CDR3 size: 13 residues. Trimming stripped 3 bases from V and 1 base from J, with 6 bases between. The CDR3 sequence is CASSLTANTEAFF. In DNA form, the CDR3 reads TGTGCCAGCAGTTTGACAGCGAACACTGAAGCTTTCTTT.

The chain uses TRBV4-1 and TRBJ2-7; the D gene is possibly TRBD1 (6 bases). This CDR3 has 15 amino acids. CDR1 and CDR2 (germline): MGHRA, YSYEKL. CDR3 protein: CASSQELTGSHEQYV. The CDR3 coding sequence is TGCGCCAGCAGCCAAGAATTGACAGGCTCCCACGAGCAGTACGTC.

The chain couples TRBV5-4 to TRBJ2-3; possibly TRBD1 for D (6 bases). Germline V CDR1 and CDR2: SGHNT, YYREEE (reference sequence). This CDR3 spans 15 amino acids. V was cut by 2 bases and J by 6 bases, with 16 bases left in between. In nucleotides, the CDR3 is TGTGCCAGCAGCTTACGCAGGGGAGTCGGGGATACGCAGTATTTT. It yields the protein CASSLRRGVGDTQYF.

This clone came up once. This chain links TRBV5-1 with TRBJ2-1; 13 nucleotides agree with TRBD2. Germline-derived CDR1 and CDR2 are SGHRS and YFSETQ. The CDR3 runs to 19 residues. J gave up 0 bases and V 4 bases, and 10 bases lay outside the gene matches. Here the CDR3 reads CASSPHGLAGASSYNEQFF. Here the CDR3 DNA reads TGCGCCAGCAGCCCCCACGGACTAGCGGGGGCTAGCTCCTACAATGAGCAGTTCTTC.

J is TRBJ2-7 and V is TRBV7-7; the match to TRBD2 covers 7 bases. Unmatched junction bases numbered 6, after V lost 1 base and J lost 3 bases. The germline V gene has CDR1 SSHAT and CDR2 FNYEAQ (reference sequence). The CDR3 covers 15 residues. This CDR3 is CASSLGQGGFYEQYF. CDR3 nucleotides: TGTGCCAGCAGCTTAGGGCAGGGAGGGTTCTACGAGCAGTACTTC. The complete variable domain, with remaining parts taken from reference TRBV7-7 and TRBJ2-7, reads GAGVSQSPRYKVTKRGQDVTLRCDPISSHATLYWYQQALGQGPEFLTYFNYEAQPDKSGLPSDRFSAERPEGSISTLTIQRTEQRDSAMYRCASSLGQGGFYEQYFGPGTRLTVT.

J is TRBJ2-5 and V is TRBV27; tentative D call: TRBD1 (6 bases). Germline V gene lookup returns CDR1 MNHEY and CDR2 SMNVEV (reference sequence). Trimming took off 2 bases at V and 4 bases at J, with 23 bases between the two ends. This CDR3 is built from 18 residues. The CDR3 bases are TGTGCCAGCAGTTTAAGTCGGGTTGGGGGTTGGGGGCGAGAGACCCAGTACTTC. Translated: CASSLSRVGGWGRETQYF.

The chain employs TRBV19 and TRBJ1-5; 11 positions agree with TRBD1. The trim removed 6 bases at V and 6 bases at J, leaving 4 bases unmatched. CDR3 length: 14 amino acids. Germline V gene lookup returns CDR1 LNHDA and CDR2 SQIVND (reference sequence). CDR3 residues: CASRDRGPSQPQHF. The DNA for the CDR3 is TGTGCCAGTAGGGACAGGGGGCCTTCTCAGCCCCAGCATTTT.

This chain's CDR3 is CASSLMGGTSTDTQYF. CDR3 bases: TGTGCCAGCAGTTTAATGGGAGGAACTAGCACAGATACGCAGTATTTT. The chain combines TRBV27 with TRBJ2-3; maybe TRBD2 (6 bases). The CDR3 contains 16 residues. The germline V and J ends were trimmed by 2 bases and 0 bases, with 12 bases remaining between them. Germline CDR1 and CDR2: MNHEY and SMNVEV (reference sequence).

DNA of the CDR3: TGCGCCAGCAGCCTTCCTCTGGGGACAGGGACCTATGGCTACACCTTC. Its protein product is CASSLPLGTGTYGYTF. The chain employs TRBV4-1 and TRBJ1-2; 9 bases fit TRBD1. J was trimmed by 4 bases and V by 4 bases; bases with no gene match: 10. In germline, CDR1 is MGHRA, CDR2 YSYEKL. The CDR3 is 16 residues long.

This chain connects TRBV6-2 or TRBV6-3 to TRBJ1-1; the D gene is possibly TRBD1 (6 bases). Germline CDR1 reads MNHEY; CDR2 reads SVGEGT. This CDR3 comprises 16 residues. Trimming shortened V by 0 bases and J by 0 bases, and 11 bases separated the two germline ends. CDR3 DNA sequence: TGTGCCAGCAGTTACTCTCCGACAGGACTGAACACTGAAGCTTTCTTT. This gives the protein CASSYSPTGLNTEAFF.

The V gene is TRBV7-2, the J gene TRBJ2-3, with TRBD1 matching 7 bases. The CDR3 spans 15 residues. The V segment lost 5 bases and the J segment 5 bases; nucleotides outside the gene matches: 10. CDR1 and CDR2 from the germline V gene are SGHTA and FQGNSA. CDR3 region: CASSLERGRLDTQYF. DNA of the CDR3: TGTGCCAGCAGCCTAGAAAGGGGGCGCCTAGATACGCAGTATTTT.

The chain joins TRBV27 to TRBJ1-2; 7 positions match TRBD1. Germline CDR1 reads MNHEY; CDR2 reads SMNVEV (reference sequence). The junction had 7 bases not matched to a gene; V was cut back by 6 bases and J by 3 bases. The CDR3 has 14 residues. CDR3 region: CASSRDSKHYGYTF. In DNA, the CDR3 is TGTGCCAGCAGCCGGGACAGCAAACACTATGGCTACACCTTC.

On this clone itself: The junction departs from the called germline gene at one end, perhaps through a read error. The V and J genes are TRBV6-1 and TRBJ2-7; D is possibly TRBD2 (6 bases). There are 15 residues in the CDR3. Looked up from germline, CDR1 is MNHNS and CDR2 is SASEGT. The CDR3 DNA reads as TGTGCCAGCACTGAAGCCGGGACTGGCTCCTACGAGCAGTACTTC. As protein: CASTEAGTGSYEQYF.

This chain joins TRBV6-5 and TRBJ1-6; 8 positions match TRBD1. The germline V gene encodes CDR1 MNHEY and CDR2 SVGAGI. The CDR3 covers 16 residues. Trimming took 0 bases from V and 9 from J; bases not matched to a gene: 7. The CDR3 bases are TGTGCCAGCAGTTACTCCGGCCAGGGGGCAGGTTCACCCCTCCACTTT. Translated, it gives CASSYSGQGAGSPLHF.